These T cell receptor beta chains were read from a single sample in a study of blood T cell repertoires in COVID-19. Profiled with immunoSEQ multiplex PCR; TCRdb holds only in-frame clones, not every one. Seen here are 350,000 to 450,000 clones, around 87% observed once, and the top ten hold 2% to 2.5%. Sequenced: peripheral blood. Every receptor here comes from an older woman with COVID-19, enrolled during active disease. Each CDR3 is given with its conserved first and last residue. Each record gives: CDR3 protein, J gene, V gene.

CASSYSIGRNSPLHF	TRBJ1-6	TRBV6-4
CASRLGQDVSPLHF	TRBJ1-6	TRBV2
CATTTGTDNQPQHF	TRBJ1-5	TRBV19
CASRTRRLSTEAFF	TRBJ1-1	TRBV5-6
CASSQVLAGQLSYEQYF	TRBJ2-7	TRBV4-2
CASSLRGDPGGANYGYTF	TRBJ1-2	TRBV5-4
CASRPGLGNQPQHF	TRBJ1-5	TRBV5-1
CASSSIWGLHTGELFF	TRBJ2-2	TRBV6-5
CASRAGQGQVEAFF	TRBJ1-1	TRBV6-5
CASGTQGFVTGELFF	TRBJ2-2	TRBV12-5
CASSPRRVGELFF	TRBJ2-2	TRBV9
CASSPTGRANTGELFF	TRBJ2-2	TRBV28
CASSRAGAGGELFF	TRBJ2-2	TRBV5-1
CASSYSGDSSYEQYF	TRBJ2-7	TRBV6-5
CASSIGGRGVYTIYF	TRBJ1-3	TRBV19
CASSLSPGFQYTF	TRBJ1-2	TRBV7-2
CATSWGGKPYEQYF	TRBJ2-7	TRBV6-5
CAWRLTGNTEAFF	TRBJ1-1	TRBV30
CASSTSSQGFFNEKLFF	TRBJ1-4	TRBV19
CASSQYRDRVRGELFF	TRBJ2-2	TRBV3-1/TRBV3-2
CASSPGAVTEAFF	TRBJ1-1	TRBV18
CASSQGISRVQETQYF	TRBJ2-5	TRBV3-1/TRBV3-2
CASSQEAFQGSGYTF	TRBJ1-2	TRBV4-1
CASSGQVKTYSNQPQHF	TRBJ1-5	TRBV19
CASGQQGGNYEQYF	TRBJ2-7	TRBV7-2
CASTRSGTGDQPQHF	TRBJ1-5	TRBV19
CASSPLLTGMSSGNTIYF	TRBJ1-3	TRBV7-9
CASSGGINTEAFF	TRBJ1-1	TRBV5-1
CASNVGAEDTEAFF	TRBJ1-1	TRBV2
CASRLNRAKNIQYF	TRBJ2-4	TRBV27
CASSHLTANTEAFF	TRBJ1-1	TRBV3-1/TRBV3-2
CASSPSLNQDTQYF	TRBJ2-3	TRBV18
CASSRDRSTF	TRBJ1-2	TRBV2
CASSSPGGRMNTEAFF	TRBJ1-1	TRBV5-1
CATGQGNRHEKLFF	TRBJ1-4	TRBV6-5
CASSSTDNYGYTF	TRBJ1-2	TRBV5-6
CAWGGTSGSDTQYF	TRBJ2-3	TRBV30
CASSRTATNNNEQFF	TRBJ2-1	TRBV6-5
CAIIGTGRNGYTF	TRBJ1-2	TRBV28
CASTTTNRNEKLFF	TRBJ1-4	TRBV6-6
CASSSSGTGGTNTEAFF	TRBJ1-1	TRBV28